These 26 T cell receptor beta chains originate from one sample sequenced in a study of beta chain features in type 1 diabetes. Study-wide points: In every one of the four CD4+ subsets, TCRB CDR3s were moderately but significantly shorter in Type 1 diabetes patients.

Expressed TCRB transcripts were sequenced, since all the RNA that had been isolated was reverse transcribed. Assay used: immunoSEQ multiplex PCR; TCRdb lists only in-frame clones, some missing. The sample records hundreds of thousands of clones, about 15% being singletons. No antigen is known for these receptors. Sequenced sample: naive CD4+ T cells from blood. These receptors all stem from a man in his late teens or twenties with type 1 diabetes.

The chain recombines TRBV5-4 with TRBJ1-2; 7 nucleotides align to TRBD1. Per the germline V gene, CDR1 is SGHNT and CDR2 is YYREEE (reference sequence). The CDR3 is made up of 15 amino acids. V lost 0 bases and J lost 4; bases outside the gene matches: 6. CDR3 amino acids: CASSLGSGGGYGYTF. CDR3 nucleotides: TGTGCCAGCAGCTTGGGCTCAGGGGGTGGCTATGGCTACACCTTC.

This clone was found a few times. The chain has TRBV5-1 and TRBJ2-5; no definite D call. Trimming cost V 1 base and J 3 bases, with 4 bases left between them. CDR1 is SGHRS and CDR2 is YFSETQ in the germline V gene. This CDR3 comprises 12 residues. The CDR3 sequence: CASSLREETQYF. The CDR3 bases are TGCGCCAGCAGCTTGCGTGAAGAGACCCAGTACTTC.

In this sample, this clone turned up a few times. This chain uses TRBV6-5 with TRBJ1-2; 9 bases agree with TRBD1. The CDR3 is made up of 14 amino acids. The germline V gene has CDR1 MNHEY and CDR2 SVGAGI. V shed 5 bases, J shed 6 bases, and the junction held 7 bases outside the gene matches. The CDR3 sequence is CASSDLGQGDGYTF. CDR3 nucleotides: TGTGCCAGCAGTGACTTGGGACAGGGAGATGGCTACACCTTC.

This clone showed up just a few times. The chain links TRBV6-5 to TRBJ2-1; D remains ambiguous. This CDR3 comprises 15 residues. Germline values: CDR1 MNHEY, CDR2 SVGAGI. Trimming took off 0 bases at V and 2 bases at J, with 8 bases between the two ends. The CDR3 coding sequence is TGTGCCAGCAGTTACTCACTGATCGCCTACAATGAGCAGTTCTTC. Protein sequence: CASSYSLIAYNEQFF.

V and J are TRBV2 and TRBJ1-2, with a possible D match to TRBD1 (5 bases). The CDR3 runs 13 residues. Germline CDR1 is SNHLY and CDR2 is FYNNEI. The V gene lost 3 bases and the J gene lost 2 bases, with 7 bases spanning the gap. CDR3 loop: CASSDQGNYGYTF. DNA for the CDR3: TGTGCCAGCAGTGACCAGGGAAACTATGGCTACACCTTC.

The chain uses TRBV28 and TRBJ1-1; 7 bases align to TRBD1. The germline CDR1 and CDR2 sequences are MDHEN and SYDVKM. This CDR3 has 15 residues. With 5 bases clipped from V and 5 bases from J, the junction kept 11 bases outside the gene matches. The CDR3 sequence: CASSQQQGFGTEAFF. The CDR3 DNA reads as TGTGCCAGCAGTCAGCAACAGGGGTTCGGGACTGAAGCTTTCTTT.

This clone was seen more than once but under ten times. The V gene is TRBV19, the J gene TRBJ2-4; 7 bases agree with TRBD1. The CDR3 consists of 14 residues. Trimming removed 7 bases from V and 1 base from J; junction bases left unmatched: 4. The germline V gene encodes CDR1 LNHDA and CDR2 SQIVND (reference sequence). CDR3 in DNA: TGTGCCAGTACCGAACAGGGGGCCAAAAACATTCAGTACTTC. The encoded protein is CASTEQGAKNIQYF. The complete variable domain, with remaining parts taken from reference TRBV19 and TRBJ2-4, reads DGGITQSPKYLFRKEGQNVTLSCEQNLNHDAMYWYRQDPGQGLRLIYYSQIVNDFQKGDIAEGYSVSREKKESFPLTVTSAQKNPTAFYLCASTEQGAKNIQYFGAGTRLSVL.

This clone has a handful of counts. The V call is TRBV11-2, the J call TRBJ2-4; 8 bases are shared with TRBD2. The length of the CDR3 is 14 residues. Germline-derived CDR1 and CDR2 are SGHAT and FQNNGV. Germline trimming cut 4 bases from V and 6 bases from J; bases unmatched to any gene: 5. CDR3 coding DNA: TGTGCCAGCAGCTACGGGGGGGCCTTAAACATTCAGTACTTC. Encoded protein: CASSYGGALNIQYF.

This clone was observed a few times. V and J are TRBV28 and TRBJ1-4, with TRBD1 matching 8 bases. The germline V gene encodes CDR1 MDHEN and CDR2 SYDVKM. The CDR3 runs to 13 residues. V was pared by 8 bases and J by 5 bases, with 4 bases of the junction left unmatched. CDR3 in amino acids: CASLDRGNEKLFF. CDR3 DNA: TGTGCCAGCCTAGACAGGGGCAATGAAAAACTGTTTTTT.

The chain couples TRBV7-9 to TRBJ1-4; a weak D match, TRBD1 (6 bases). The V and J ends lost 4 bases and 8 bases respectively, with 11 bases between them. The CDR3 has 13 residues. CDR1 and CDR2 (germline): SEHNR, FQNEAQ (reference sequence). CDR3 in amino acids: CASSSRGTEKLFF. CDR3 sequence (DNA): TGTGCCAGCAGCTCCAGGGGTACGGAAAAACTGTTTTTT.

The table lists this clone with a few counts. CDR3 sequence (DNA): TGTGCCAGCAGTGAATACGGGAACAATGAGCAGTTCTTC. As protein: CASSEYGNNEQFF. The rearrangement uses TRBV2 and TRBJ2-1; TRBD2 might be the D (5 bases). Trimming pared 2 bases from V and 5 bases from J, leaving 7 bases between. Germline assignment: CDR1 SNHLY and CDR2 FYNNEI. This CDR3 spans 13 amino acids.

This chain joins TRBV6-4 and TRBJ2-1, with a weak D call TRBD2 (5 bases). The CDR3 is 16 residues long. V shed 1 base and J shed 6 bases, with 16 bases lying between them. Germline assignment: CDR1 MRHNA and CDR2 SNTAGT. The CDR3 spells CASSDFGSSRPNEQFF. CDR3 nucleotides: TGTGCCAGCAGTGACTTTGGGTCTAGCAGACCCAATGAGCAGTTCTTC.

The chain couples TRBV18 to TRBJ2-3; the match to TRBD2 covers 7 bases. J lost 0 bases, V lost 2 bases, and 8 bases had no gene match. In germline, CDR1 is KGHSH, CDR2 LQKENI. The CDR3 is 17 amino acids. The CDR3 sequence: CASSPFASGESTDTQYF. The CDR3 coding sequence is TGTGCCAGCTCACCATTTGCGAGCGGGGAAAGCACAGATACGCAGTATTTT.

The chain employs TRBV29-1 and TRBJ2-7; 7 bases are a match to TRBD1. The germline V gene encodes CDR1 SQVTM and CDR2 ANQGSEA. The CDR3 is 15 residues long. V lost 2 bases to trimming and J lost 1 base; unmatched junction nucleotides: 8. The CDR3 sequence: CSVERATGNSYEQYF. The CDR3 nucleotides are TGCAGCGTTGAACGGGCGACAGGGAATTCCTACGAGCAGTACTTC.

This clone has more than one count but fewer than ten. V is TRBV28 and J is TRBJ2-5; no firm D call. The V and J ends lost 6 bases and 5 bases respectively, with 7 bases between them. The CDR3 totals 11 residues. Germline loops: CDR1 MDHEN, CDR2 SYDVKM. The CDR3 region has the DNA TGTGCCAGCAGGTACTCGGAGACCCAGTACTTC. This sequence encodes CASRYSETQYF.

CDR3 DNA: TGTGCCAGCAGCCGGGGGAATCAGCCCCAGCATTTT. Amino acids: CASSRGNQPQHF. The chain employs TRBV7-2 and TRBJ1-5, with D possibly TRBD1 on 5 matching bases. The V end was cut by 5 bases, the J end by 4 bases, with 6 bases between. The CDR3 contains 12 residues. In germline, CDR1 is SGHTA, CDR2 FQGNSA.

The CDR3 DNA follows: TGCGCCAGCAGCCGGGGACAGATAAACACCGGGGAGCTGTTTTTT. Protein sequence: CASSRGQINTGELFF. The rearrangement joins TRBV4-1 to TRBJ2-2; TRBD1 matches at 7 bases. The CDR3 sequence is 15 residues long. V was clipped by 4 bases and J by 2 bases; unmatched bases: 4. Per germline, CDR1 MGHRA and CDR2 YSYEKL.

This chain connects TRBV19 to TRBJ2-2, with TRBD2 identical over 11 bases. Germline loops: CDR1 LNHDA, CDR2 SQIVND (reference sequence). Trimming removed 5 bases from V and 2 bases from J; junction bases left unmatched: 4. This CDR3 region has 16 residues. The CDR3 DNA reads as TGTGCCAGTAGTGTAGGACTAGCGGGTAACACCGGGGAGCTGTTTTTT. Amino acids: CASSVGLAGNTGELFF. The variable domain in full, completed from reference TRBV19 and TRBJ2-2, reads DGGITQSPKYLFRKEGQNVTLSCEQNLNHDAMYWYRQDPGQGLRLIYYSQIVNDFQKGDIAEGYSVSREKKESFPLTVTSAQKNPTAFYLCASSVGLAGNTGELFFGEGSRLTVL.

This chain connects TRBV2 to TRBJ2-1; TRBD2 is a possible D gene (7 bases). Germline CDR1 reads SNHLY; CDR2 reads FYNNEI. The CDR3 spans 16 residues. V lost 2 bases and J 4 bases, leaving 15 bases between the germline ends. CDR3 bases: TGTGCCAGCAGTGAATTCAGGGGACTACAATACAATGAGCAGTTCTTC. This sequence encodes CASSEFRGLQYNEQFF.

This clone was observed a handful of times. This chain links TRBV10-3 with TRBJ2-5; 13 bases fit TRBD2. Germline V gives CDR1 ENHRY, CDR2 SYGVKD. The length of the CDR3 is 16 residues. Trimming took 4 bases from V and 5 from J; bases not matched to a gene: 7. CDR3 sequence reads: CAISVTSGRAGETQYF. As DNA, the CDR3 is TGTGCCATCAGTGTAACTAGCGGGAGGGCCGGGGAGACCCAGTACTTC.

This chain connects TRBV19 to TRBJ2-6; 8 bases align to TRBD2. This CDR3 spans 16 amino acids. Germline values: CDR1 LNHDA, CDR2 SQIVND (reference sequence). With 4 bases clipped from V and 4 bases from J, the junction kept 6 bases outside the gene matches. The CDR3 protein is CASSSSGASGANVLTF. The CDR3 DNA sequence: TGTGCCAGTAGTAGTAGCGGGGCTTCGGGGGCCAACGTCCTGACTTTC.

This chain links TRBV29-1 with TRBJ2-3, with a weak D call TRBD2 (5 bases). Deletions cut 5 bases from V and 2 bases from J, with 23 bases between. The CDR3 loop spans 17 amino acids. Germline V gene data show CDR1 as SQVTM and CDR2 as ANQGSEA. CDR3 residues: CSVLQRPGGPYTDTQYF. The CDR3 DNA sequence: TGCAGCGTTCTTCAGAGACCCGGCGGGCCCTACACAGATACGCAGTATTTT.

This CDR3 is CASINQVGSGANVLTF. The CDR3 bases are TGTGCCAGCATCAATCAGGTCGGCTCTGGGGCCAACGTCCTGACTTTC. The chain carries TRBV7-2 and TRBJ2-6; D remains ambiguous. Germline V gene lookup returns CDR1 SGHTA and CDR2 FQGNSA. The CDR3 contains 16 residues. V lost 7 bases to trimming and J lost 0 bases, with 13 bases between them.

This clone has more than one count but fewer than ten. V usage is TRBV25-1 and J usage is TRBJ2-2; D is ambiguous. CDR1 and CDR2 from the germline V gene are MGHDK and SYGVNS. V was shortened by 7 bases and J by 1 base, with 16 bases between the two germline ends. This CDR3 spans 16 amino acids. Written as DNA, the CDR3 is TGTGCCAGCACCCGAGGAAGACTTTTGAACACCGGGGAGCTGTTTTTT. Translated: CASTRGRLLNTGELFF.

The chain combines TRBV29-1 with TRBJ1-4; 9 bases agree with TRBD1. The CDR3 runs 13 residues. CDR1 is SQVTM, CDR2 ANQGSEA, per germline. After removal of 4 bases from V and 6 bases from J, the junction contained 3 bases not matched to a gene. The CDR3 region is CSVAGTGYEKLFF. Written as DNA, the CDR3 is TGCAGCGTTGCCGGGACAGGGTATGAAAAACTGTTTTTT.

This CDR3 reads CASSPRTGPYEQYF. The CDR3 nucleotides are TGTGCCAGCAGCCCTAGAACAGGGCCCTACGAGCAGTACTTC. The J gene is TRBJ2-7, the V gene TRBV7-2; D is perhaps TRBD1 (6 bases). The CDR3 is 14 amino acids. Germline V gives CDR1 SGHTA, CDR2 FQGNSA. Trimming removed 5 bases from V and 2 bases from J, with 13 bases in between.